This is a list of T cell receptor beta chains from one sample in a study of blood T cells in healthy people across ages. TCRdb reanalysed the 5' RACE reads using MiXCR and keeps one entry per CDR3 protein. The sample consists of fewer than 2,000,000 distinct CDR3 sequences, roughly 30% of them appearing once. The source material was blood. These receptors all stem from a woman aged 25 to 39 in good health. The CDR3 runs from the conserved cysteine through the conserved F or W. The D gene is left open where the match is weak. Clone size is shown for a subset of rows, as once, few, many or a class of expanded clone.

TRBJ2-1 | TRBD2 | few | TRBV5-1 | TGCGCCAGCAGCTTGGATCCAGCGGGATTGAACGAGAGCTACAATGAGCAGTTCTTC | CASSLDPAGLNESYNEQFF
TRBJ1-1 | NA | NA | TRBV29-1 | TGCAGCGTAACGACAGGCTCGTCCACTGAAGCTTTCTTT | CSVTTGSSTEAFF
TRBJ2-4 | NA | NA | TRBV20-1 | TGCAGTGCTAGATCAGGGGGGGAAGCCAAAAACATTCCGTACTTC | CSARSGGEAKNIPYF
TRBJ2-7 | NA | many | TRBV5-1 | TGCGCCAGCAGAGAGGACGGAGGAGGGTACTACGAGCAGTACTTC | CASREDGGGYYEQYF
TRBJ1-1 | TRBD1 | few | TRBV28 | TGTGCCAGCAGCCGGGGTTTCACAGGGGCTGAAGCTTTCTTT | CASSRGFTGAEAFF
TRBJ1-2 | NA | once | TRBV20-1 | TGCAGTGCTAGGGGAGGGGCCAACCATGGCTACACCTTC | CSARGGANHGYTF
TRBJ2-6 | TRBD1 | few | TRBV9 | TGTGCCAGCAGCGCGACAGGGGGCGCTGGGGCCAACGTCCTGACTTTC | CASSATGGAGANVLTF
TRBJ1-2 | NA | NA | TRBV20-1 | TGCAGTGCTAGGTCGCCACCGGGCTATGGCTACACCTTC | CSARSPPGYGYTF
TRBJ2-1 | NA | NA | TRBV29-1 | TGCAGCCCCAAGGGCGGGATGGGCTCCTACAATAAGCAGTTCTTC | CSPKGGMGSYNKQFF
TRBJ2-3 | NA | few | TRBV3-1 | TGTGCCAGCAGCCAAGATCGAATTACCCCAATGCGAGATACGCAGTATTTT | CASSQDRITPMRDTQYF
TRBJ2-1 | NA | NA | TRBV5-1 | TGCGCCAGCAGCTTGCGCACAGGCGCCCCCAATGAGCAGTTCTTC | CASSLRTGAPNEQFF
TRBJ2-3 | TRBD2 | NA | TRBV20-1 | TGCAGTGCTAGAGATGGGGCTAGCGGGGGCGATACGCAGTATTTT | CSARDGASGGDTQYF
TRBJ2-7 | NA | few | TRBV27 | TGTGCCAGCAAACCCGGCCACGGGTCCTACGAGCAGTACTTC | CASKPGHGSYEQYF
TRBJ1-2 | NA | many | TRBV29-1 | TGCAGCGCTCCGACAGAGTACTATGGCTACACCTTC | CSAPTEYYGYTF
TRBJ1-5 | TRBD1 | few | TRBV4-2 | TGTGCCAGCAGCCAACGGGACAGTAGCAATCAGCCCCGGCATTTT | CASSQRDSSNQPRHF
TRBJ2-3 | NA | few | TRBV3-1 | TGTGCCAGCAGCCAAGATGCCCCCGGCGGGGAAGGGGATACGCAGTATTTT | CASSQDAPGGEGDTQYF
TRBJ1-1 | NA | few | TRBV5-5 | TGTGCCAGCAGCTTTCGAAGGCAGGGGCAAACTGAAGCTTTCTTT | CASSFRRQGQTEAFF
TRBJ2-3 | NA | NA | TRBV30 | TGTGCCTGGAGCTGGTACTCTAGCAACACAGATACGCAGTATTTT | CAWSWYSSNTDTQYF
TRBJ2-4 | NA | few | TRBV20-1 | TGCAGTGCTAGTCTCAGGGAAGGGCAGTACTTC | CSASLREGQYF
TRBJ2-1 | NA | NA | TRBV13 | TGTGCCAGCAGCTCGGGACCAGAGGGCCATTACAATGAGCAGTTCTTC | CASSSGPEGHYNEQFF
TRBJ2-2 | TRBD1 | NA | TRBV29-1 | TGCAGCGTTGAGACAGGGGGCTTGTACACCGGGGAGCTGTTTTTT | CSVETGGLYTGELFF
TRBJ2-7 | NA | once | TRBV27 | TGTGCCAGCCGCCTTGCCCGGAGTTCCGAGCAGTACTTC | CASRLARSSEQYF
TRBJ2-1 | NA | NA | TRBV13 | TGTGCCAGCAGCTTAGGACTGATCAATGAGCAGTTCTTC | CASSLGLINEQFF
TRBJ2-3 | TRBD2 | few | TRBV20-1 | TGCAGTGCACCAGGACTAGCGGGGCCCACAGATACGCAGTATTTT | CSAPGLAGPTDTQYF
TRBJ2-3 | NA | NA | TRBV3-1 | TGTGCCAGCAGCCTACTACCGGCGGGGACTAGCACAGATACGCAGTATTTT | CASSLLPAGTSTDTQYF
TRBJ1-1 | NA | NA | TRBV7-9 | TGTGCCAGCAGCTTTTTAGTCCAGGAAGCTTTCTTT | CASSFLVQEAFF
TRBJ1-2 | NA | few | TRBV12-3/TRBV12-4 | TGTGCCAGCAGTGAAACCCCAAACTATGGCTACACCTTC | CASSETPNYGYTF
TRBJ2-5 | NA | NA | TRBV6-6 | TGTGCCAGCACCACGGGGTTCCGGGAGACCCAGTACTTC | CASTTGFRETQYF
TRBJ2-4 | NA | few | TRBV11-2 | TGTGCCAGCAGCTTGGGGGTTACCAAAAACATTCAGTACTTC | CASSLGVTKNIQYF
TRBJ2-5 | NA | NA | TRBV11-3 | TGTGCCAGCAGCTCCAACCCAGGGGAGACCCAGTACTTC | CASSSNPGETQYF
TRBJ2-7 | NA | NA | TRBV20-1 | TGCAGTGGTGGGGCGTCCTACGAGCAGTACTTC | CSGGASYEQYF
TRBJ2-1 | TRBD1 | NA | TRBV7-3 | TGTGCCAGCAGACCGGACAGGGGCGGGCACAATGAGCAGTTCTTC | CASRPDRGGHNEQFF
TRBJ1-1 | NA | NA | TRBV20-1 | TGCAGTGCTAGAGTACAAGCAGACACTGAAGCTTTCTTT | CSARVQADTEAFF
TRBJ1-5 | NA | many | TRBV12-3/TRBV12-4 | TGTGCCAGCAGTCCCGGATCAGGGGGCAATCAGCCCCAGCATTTT | CASSPGSGGNQPQHF
TRBJ1-1 | NA | NA | TRBV15 | TGTGCCACCAGCAGAGACCCCTTGGGGTTGAACACTGAAGCTTTCTTT | CATSRDPLGLNTEAFF
TRBJ1-4 | NA | NA | TRBV10-3 | TGTGCCGCACGCCCAGGACGGGAGGGATCTGAAAAACGGTTTTTT | CAARPGREGSEKRFF
TRBJ2-7 | NA | NA | TRBV15 | TGTGCCACCAGCAGAACAGGTGGCGAGCAGTACTTC | CATSRTGGEQYF
TRBJ2-5 | TRBD2 | NA | TRBV6-2/TRBV6-3 | TGTGCCAGCAGTTACGCGGCTAGCGGGGGTGAGACCCAGTACTTC | CASSYAASGGETQYF
TRBJ1-2 | NA | NA | TRBV7-2 | TGTGCCAGCAGCTTACTGGGTGAGGGCTACACCTTC | CASSLLGEGYTF
TRBJ2-7 | NA | NA | TRBV7-7 | TGTGCCAGCAGCCCCGGGTCCTGGGGGGAGCAGTACTTC | CASSPGSWGEQYF
TRBJ2-5 | NA | NA | TRBV5-1 | TGCGCCAGCAGCTTGTGGGCCAGCGGGGAGACCCAGTACTTC | CASSLWASGETQYF
TRBJ1-1 | TRBD1 | once | TRBV3-1 | TGTGCCAGCAGCCAAAACAGGGGTTTTACCGCAGCTTTCTTT | CASSQNRGFTAAFF
TRBJ1-1 | NA | NA | TRBV20-1 | TGCAGTGCTAGGCAAGACGAAACCCCAAACACTGAAGCTTTCTTT | CSARQDETPNTEAFF
TRBJ1-2 | TRBD1 | few | TRBV28 | TGTGCCAGCAGGGGACAGGGGGCCGGGGAAGAAGGCTACACCTTC | CASRGQGAGEEGYTF
TRBJ2-1 | NA | NA | TRBV20-1 | TGCAGTGCTAACAGGGATGTGGACAATGAGCAGTTCTTC | CSANRDVDNEQFF
TRBJ2-5 | NA | NA | TRBV18 | TGTGCCAGCTCACCACCTACGAGGCAAGAGACCCAGTACTTC | CASSPPTRQETQYF
TRBJ2-5 | NA | NA | TRBV5-4 | TGTGCCAGCAGCTTGGATAGCTGGAAAGAGACCCAGTACTTC | CASSLDSWKETQYF
TRBJ2-5 | NA | few | TRBV4-1 | TGCGCCAGCAGCCAAGTACAAGTGGGTGAAGAGACCCAGTACTTC | CASSQVQVGEETQYF
TRBJ2-3 | NA | many | TRBV24-1 | TGTGCCACCAGTGGCGGACTCAGCACAGATACGCAGTATTTT | CATSGGLSTDTQYF
TRBJ2-5 | NA | NA | TRBV5-4 | TGTGCCAGCAGCTTGGGTTCCCCCCAAGAGACCCAGTACTTC | CASSLGSPQETQYF
TRBJ2-1 | TRBD2 | many | TRBV10-3 | TGTGCCATTGCCACCAGCGCGGGGGGAAACAATGAGCAGTTCTTC | CAIATSAGGNNEQFF